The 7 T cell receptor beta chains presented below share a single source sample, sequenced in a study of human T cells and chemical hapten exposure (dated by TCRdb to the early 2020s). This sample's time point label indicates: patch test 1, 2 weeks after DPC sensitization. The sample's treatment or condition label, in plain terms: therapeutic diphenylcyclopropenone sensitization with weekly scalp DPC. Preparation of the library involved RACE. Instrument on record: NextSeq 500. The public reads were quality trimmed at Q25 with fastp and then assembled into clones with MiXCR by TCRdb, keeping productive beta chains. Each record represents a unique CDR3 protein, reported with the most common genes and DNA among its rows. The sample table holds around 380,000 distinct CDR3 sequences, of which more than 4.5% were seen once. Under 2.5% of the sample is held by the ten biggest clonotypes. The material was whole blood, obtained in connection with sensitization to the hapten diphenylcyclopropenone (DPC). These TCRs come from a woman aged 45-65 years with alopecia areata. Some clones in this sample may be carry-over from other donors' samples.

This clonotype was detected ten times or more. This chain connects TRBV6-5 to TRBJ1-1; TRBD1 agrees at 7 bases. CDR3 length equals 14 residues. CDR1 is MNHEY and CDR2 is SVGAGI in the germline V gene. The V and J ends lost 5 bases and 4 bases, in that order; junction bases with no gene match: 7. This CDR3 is CASSPRQGVTEAFF. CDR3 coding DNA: TGTGCCAGCAGTCCCCGACAGGGTGTCACTGAAGCTTTCTTT.

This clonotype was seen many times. The CDR3 region is CASSFTGDYEQYF. CDR3 sequence (DNA): TGCGCCAGCAGCTTTACAGGGGACTACGAGCAGTACTTC. The chain is built from TRBV5-1 and TRBJ2-7; 7 bases are a match to TRBD1. Germline loops: CDR1 SGHRS, CDR2 YFSETQ. The V segment lost 2 bases and the J segment 3 bases; nucleotides outside the gene matches: 2. CDR3 length: 13 residues.

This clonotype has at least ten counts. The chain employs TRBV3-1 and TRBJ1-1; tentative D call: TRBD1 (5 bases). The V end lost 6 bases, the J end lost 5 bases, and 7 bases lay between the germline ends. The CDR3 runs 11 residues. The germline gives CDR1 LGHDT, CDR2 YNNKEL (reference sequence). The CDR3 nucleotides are TGTGCCAGCAGGGGGGAGACTGAAGCTTTCTTT. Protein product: CASRGETEAFF. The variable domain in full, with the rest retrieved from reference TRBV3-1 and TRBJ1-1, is DTAVSQTPKYLVTQMGNDKSIKCEQNLGHDTMYWYKQDSKKFLKIMFSYNNKELIINETVPNRFSPKSPDKAHLNLHINSLELGDSAVYFCASRGETEAFFGQGTRLTVV.

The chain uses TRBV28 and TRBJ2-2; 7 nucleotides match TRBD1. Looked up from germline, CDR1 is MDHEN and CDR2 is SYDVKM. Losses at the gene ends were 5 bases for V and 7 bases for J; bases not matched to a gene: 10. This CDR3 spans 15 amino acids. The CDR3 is CASSPSTGLVGELFF. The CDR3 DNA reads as TGTGCCAGCAGTCCTTCGACAGGGTTGGTCGGGGAGCTGTTTTTT.

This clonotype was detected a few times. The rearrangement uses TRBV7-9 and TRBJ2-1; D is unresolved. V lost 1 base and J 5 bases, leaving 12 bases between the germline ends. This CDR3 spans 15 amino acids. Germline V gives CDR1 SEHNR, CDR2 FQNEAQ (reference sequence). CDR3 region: CASSLGRTYDNEQFF. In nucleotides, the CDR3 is TGTGCCAGCAGCTTAGGTCGCACCTACGACAATGAGCAGTTCTTC.

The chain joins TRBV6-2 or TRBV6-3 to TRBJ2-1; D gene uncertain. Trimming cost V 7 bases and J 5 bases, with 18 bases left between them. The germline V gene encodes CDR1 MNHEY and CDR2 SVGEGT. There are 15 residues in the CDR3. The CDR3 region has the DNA TGTGCCAGCAAGTCCCCCGTTGAGCGAAACAATGAGCAGTTCTTC. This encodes CASKSPVERNNEQFF.

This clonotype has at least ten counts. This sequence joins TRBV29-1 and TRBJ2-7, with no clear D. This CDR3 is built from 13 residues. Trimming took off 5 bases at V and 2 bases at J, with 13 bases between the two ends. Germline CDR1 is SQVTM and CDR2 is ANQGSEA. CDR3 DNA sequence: TGCAGCGTTAAGACTCTCCGGGCCTACGAGCAGTACTTC. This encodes CSVKTLRAYEQYF.